Listed below are T cell receptor beta chains from one sample, sequenced in a study of CD8 T cells in Susac syndrome. Each CDR3 protein gets one entry after TCRdb re-called the immunoSEQ multiplex PCR reads with MiXCR. The sample has approximately 94,000 distinct CDR3 sequences; nearly 97% are singletons. The specimen was CD8+ T cells from PBMCs. The receptor set was obtained from a human donor with Susac syndrome. Each CDR3 is given with its conserved first and last residue. The D gene is left open where the match is weak. The size of a clone is reported for some rows only, either as once, few or many, or as a class for expanded clones.

D	V	size	J	DNA	CDR3
NA	TRBV6-5	NA	TRBJ1-6	TGTGCCAGCAGCGACGGAATTAATTCACCCCTCCACTTT	CASSDGINSPLHF
NA	TRBV29-1	NA	TRBJ1-4	TGCAGCGCCCGGGACCGGAGTGCAACTAATGAAAAACTGTTTTTT	CSARDRSATNEKLFF
NA	TRBV18	NA	TRBJ2-5	TGTGCCAGCTCACCCGGACTGCAAGAGACCCAGTACTTC	CASSPGLQETQYF
NA	TRBV18	NA	TRBJ1-5	TGTGCCAGCTCAAAAGGGGGTGAACAGGCGAATCAGCCCCAGCATTTT	CASSKGGEQANQPQHF
NA	TRBV7-9	NA	TRBJ2-7	TGTGCCAGCAGCCCCCCGGCAACCTACGAGCAGTACTTC	CASSPPATYEQYF
NA	TRBV29-1	NA	TRBJ1-1	TGCAGCGTTGGGGGGGCGGAGGGGACTGAAGCTTTCTTT	CSVGGAEGTEAFF
NA	TRBV28	NA	TRBJ2-1	TGTGCCAGCAGTTTGAGGGAAGGTGAGCAGTTCTTC	CASSLREGEQFF
TRBD2	TRBV13	NA	TRBJ2-5	TGTGCCAGCAGCTCGACTAGCGGGGGGGCGGTAGAGACCCAGTACTTC	CASSSTSGGAVETQYF
NA	TRBV29-1	NA	TRBJ2-1	TGCAGCGTTGAAGATCTAGGGCAGTTCTTC	CSVEDLGQFF
TRBD1	TRBV20-1	NA	TRBJ1-2	TGCAGTGCTAGGAAAGGACAGGACAGCCGCTATGGCTACACCTTC	CSARKGQDSRYGYTF
NA	TRBV20-1	NA	TRBJ2-7	TGCAGTGCTAGCCTCCCGGGACCCACCTACGAGCAGTACTTC	CSASLPGPTYEQYF
NA	TRBV13	NA	TRBJ2-7	TGTGCCAGCAGCTTAGTGGGGGAGGTCTACGAGCAGTACTTC	CASSLVGEVYEQYF
NA	TRBV14	NA	TRBJ1-4	TGTGCCAGCAGCCAAGGGGGCGCAGGGGAAAAACTGTTTTTT	CASSQGGAGEKLFF
NA	TRBV4-1	NA	TRBJ2-1	TGCGCCAGCAGCCAACGACCGATAAATGAGCAGTTCTTC	CASSQRPINEQFF
TRBD2	TRBV9	NA	TRBJ2-1	TGTGCCAGCGGGGACCGTAGCGGGAGGCAGTTCTTC	CASGDRSGRQFF
NA	TRBV5-6	NA	TRBJ1-2	TGTGCCAGCAGCTTGAGTTTACGCCTACAGATCTATGGCTACACCTTC	CASSLSLRLQIYGYTF
NA	TRBV29-1	NA	TRBJ1-5	TGCAGCGTGTCGGGAGACCCTAGCAATCAGCCCCAGCATTTT	CSVSGDPSNQPQHF
NA	TRBV13	NA	TRBJ2-7	TGTGCCAGCAGCCCGCCGGGCAAATACGAGCAGTACTTC	CASSPPGKYEQYF
TRBD2	TRBV4-1	NA	TRBJ2-2	TGCGCCAGCAGCCATCTAGCGGGGGCTCGAGGGACCGGGGAGCTGTTTTTT	CASSHLAGARGTGELFF
NA	TRBV4-2	NA	TRBJ2-7	TGTGCCAGCAGCCAAGATTATCGGGGATCCTACGAGCAGTACTTC	CASSQDYRGSYEQYF
NA	TRBV5-6	NA	TRBJ2-7	TGTGCCAGCAGCTGGGGCTTGCTGGGTCCGTCGGGGGACGAGCAGTACTTC	CASSWGLLGPSGDEQYF
NA	TRBV7-9	once	TRBJ2-1	TGTGCCAGCAGCTTGAGGGGGAACTCCTACAATGAGCAGTTCTTC	CASSLRGNSYNEQFF
TRBD1	TRBV28	once	TRBJ1-4	TGTGCCAGCAGTTTGATAAACAGGGGGCCGGAAAAACTGTTTTTT	CASSLINRGPEKLFF
NA	TRBV15	NA	TRBJ1-1	TGTGCCACCAGCAGGGAACTGTCGAACACTGAAGCTTTCTTT	CATSRELSNTEAFF
TRBD2	TRBV4-2	NA	TRBJ2-3	TGTGCCAGCAGCCAAGATCCTCCTAGCGGGGCCACAGATACGCAGTATTTT	CASSQDPPSGATDTQYF
TRBD1	TRBV29-1	NA	TRBJ1-2	TGCAGCGTTGAAGGGGGAGGGGGCGACTATGGCTACACCTTC	CSVEGGGGDYGYTF
NA	TRBV12-3/TRBV12-4	NA	TRBJ2-2	TGTGCCAGCAGCCTGACTAGGACCGGGGAGCTGTTTTTT	CASSLTRTGELFF
NA	TRBV1	once	TRBJ2-7	TGCACCAGCAGCCCAAAACTAGACGAGCAGTACTTC	CTSSPKLDEQYF
NA	TRBV18	NA	TRBJ1-1	TGTGCCAGCTCACCATTCGAGAACACTGAAGCTTTCTTT	CASSPFENTEAFF
TRBD1	TRBV6-5	NA	TRBJ2-6	TGTGCCAGCAGTTACTCGTCGACAGGGGGCTTTGGGGCCAACGTCCTGACTTTC	CASSYSSTGGFGANVLTF
NA	TRBV12-3/TRBV12-4	NA	TRBJ1-5	TGTGCCAGCAGCCTACAGGGCACGAGCAATCAGCCCCAGCATTTT	CASSLQGTSNQPQHF
NA	TRBV7-6	NA	TRBJ2-7	TGTGCCAGCAGCTCCCGAGGAAGGACCGAGCAGTACTTC	CASSSRGRTEQYF
TRBD2	TRBV29-1	once	TRBJ2-5	TGCAGCTCAGGGACTAGCGGGAGAGTTGGCGAGACCCAGTACTTC	CSSGTSGRVGETQYF
NA	TRBV11-2	NA	TRBJ1-1	TGTGCCAGCAGCTTAGACAGGAGGACTTTCTTT	CASSLDRRTFF
NA	TRBV7-9	NA	TRBJ1-1	TGTGCCAGCAGCAACCAAGGGACTGAAGCTTTCTTT	CASSNQGTEAFF
NA	TRBV6-5	NA	TRBJ2-2	TGTGCCAGCGGTCCGGACCCGATAAACACCGGGGAGCTGTTTTTT	CASGPDPINTGELFF
NA	TRBV29-1	NA	TRBJ1-1	TGCAGCGTTGACAGAAGCTTTATGAACACTGAAGCTTTCTTT	CSVDRSFMNTEAFF
NA	TRBV3-1	NA	TRBJ2-3	TGTGCCAGCAGCCAAGGCGGAACTAGCACAGATACGCAGTATTTT	CASSQGGTSTDTQYF
NA	TRBV13	NA	TRBJ2-2	TGTGCCAGCAGCCGCATCGGGGGGCCGGGGACCGGGGAGCTGTTTTTT	CASSRIGGPGTGELFF
NA	TRBV6-5	NA	TRBJ1-5	TGTGCCAGCAGCACCGGGACACTAAATCAGCCCCAGCATTTT	CASSTGTLNQPQHF
NA	TRBV9	NA	TRBJ1-2	TGTGCCAGCAGCGTAGGGCGGTCTTCCTATGGCTACACCTTC	CASSVGRSSYGYTF
NA	TRBV28	NA	TRBJ1-3	TGTGCCAGCAGGCAGGCAGGGGCCTCTGGAAACACCATATATTTT	CASRQAGASGNTIYF
NA	TRBV12-3/TRBV12-4	NA	TRBJ1-1	TGTGCCAGCAGTGGGGAGCCTATGAACACTGAAGCTTTCTTT	CASSGEPMNTEAFF
TRBD2	TRBV9	NA	TRBJ2-7	TGTGCCAGCAGCGTTAGCGGGGGGGTCTACGAGCAGTACTTC	CASSVSGGVYEQYF
NA	TRBV9	NA	TRBJ1-1	TGTGCCAGCAGCCCGGGGTTTGGTACTGAAGCTTTCTTT	CASSPGFGTEAFF
NA	TRBV5-1	NA	TRBJ2-7	TGCGCCAGCAGCCGGGACCGCCTGAACTACGAGCAGTACTTC	CASSRDRLNYEQYF
NA	TRBV2	NA	TRBJ1-5	TGTGCCAGCAGTGAATCCTCACCGAATCAGCCCCAGCATTTT	CASSESSPNQPQHF
NA	TRBV2	NA	TRBJ1-2	TGTGCCAGCAGTCAAGGGGCTGCCTTCTATGGCTACACCTTC	CASSQGAAFYGYTF
TRBD1	TRBV18	NA	TRBJ2-7	TGTGCCAGCTCACTCTCGACAGGGCCGTACGAGCAGTACTTC	CASSLSTGPYEQYF
NA	TRBV28	NA	TRBJ2-5	TGTGCCAGCAGTTTATCGACAGGACTCCAAGAGACCCAGTACTTC	CASSLSTGLQETQYF
NA	TRBV9	NA	TRBJ1-6	TGTGCCAGCAGCGTTGCAGGGACGTCACCCCTCCACTTT	CASSVAGTSPLHF
NA	TRBV5-1	NA	TRBJ2-5	TGCGCCAGCGCTAAGGGAACTTTAGTGATGGAGACCCAGTACTTC	CASAKGTLVMETQYF
TRBD1	TRBV29-1	NA	TRBJ1-2	TGCAGCGTCCTTCCTCTGACAGGGGTTATAGTTGGCTACACCTTC	CSVLPLTGVIVGYTF
NA	TRBV29-1	NA	TRBJ2-1	TGCAGCGTTGAAGCCGGACGGGGTGTTGCCAATGAGCAGTTCTTC	CSVEAGRGVANEQFF
NA	TRBV27	once	TRBJ1-5	TGTGCCAGCAGTTTAGGGCTAGGGGGCAATCAGCCCCAGCATTTT	CASSLGLGGNQPQHF
NA	TRBV23-1	NA	TRBJ2-1	TGCGCCAGCAGTCAATCCGCCAGTTACAATGAGCAGTTCTTC	CASSQSASYNEQFF
NA	TRBV28	NA	TRBJ2-5	TGTGCCAGCAGGCCGAACGGGGGCCGGGAGACCCAGTACTTC	CASRPNGGRETQYF
NA	TRBV13	once	TRBJ2-4	TGTGCCAGCAGCTTAGGCTTTCGCGGGCAGCCCAATATGTTGGAAAACATTCAGTACTTC	CASSLGFRGQPNMLENIQYF
NA	TRBV2	NA	TRBJ2-3	TGTGCCAGCAGGGATGATTTCGCACTCACAGATACGCAGTATTTT	CASRDDFALTDTQYF
NA	TRBV2	NA	TRBJ1-1	TGTGCCAGCAGTGATACTGAGGACACTGAAGCTTTCTTT	CASSDTEDTEAFF